The next 9 T cell receptor beta chains were all read from a single sample in a study of early T cells in non-severe SARS-CoV-2 infection. A single record per CDR3 protein comes from TCRdb applying MiXCR to the 5' RACE reads. The sample records approximately 50,000 distinct CDR3 sequences, approximately 8.5% being singletons. Sequenced material: whole blood. The receptor set was obtained from an adult who was a healthcare worker with PCR-confirmed SARS-CoV-2 infection or an uninfected control (not recorded which).

This clonotype was seen many times. The J gene is TRBJ2-3, the V gene TRBV3-1, with D perhaps assigned TRBD1 or TRBD2 (5 bases each). CDR3 length: 12 residues. Germline V gives CDR1 LGHDT, CDR2 YNNKEL (reference sequence). Trimming shortened V by 6 bases and J by 7 bases, and 11 bases separated the two germline ends. The CDR3 region has the DNA TGTGCCAGCAGTCTGGGGGTAAATACGCAGTATTTT. It specifies CASSLGVNTQYF.

The chain employs TRBV27 and TRBJ2-3; D gene uncertain. This CDR3 comprises 15 residues. The germline gives CDR1 MNHEY, CDR2 SMNVEV (reference sequence). The V and J ends lost 1 base and 0 bases respectively, with 8 bases between them. CDR3 protein: CASSLFVDSTDTQYF. The CDR3 DNA sequence: TGTGCCAGCAGTTTATTCGTGGACAGCACAGATACGCAGTATTTT.

At least ten counts were recorded for this clonotype. V and J are TRBV20-1 and TRBJ1-5, with D possibly TRBD1 on 6 matching bases. The CDR3 contains 15 residues. The V end lost 0 bases, the J end lost 4 bases, and 13 bases lay between the germline ends. CDR1 and CDR2 (germline): DFQATT, SNEGSKA (reference sequence). CDR3 loop: CSARDPGGGNQPQHF. CDR3 nucleotides: TGCAGTGCTAGAGATCCGGGGGGCGGGAATCAGCCCCAGCATTTT.

This clonotype came up a few times. V is TRBV6-2 or TRBV6-3 and J is TRBJ2-7; 9 nucleotides match TRBD1. Germline CDR1 reads MNHEY; CDR2 reads SVGEGT. CDR3 length equals 12 residues. The junction had 1 base not matched to a gene; V was cut back by 6 bases and J by 4 bases. This CDR3 reads CASSDRGYEQYF. In DNA, the CDR3 is TGTGCCAGCAGCGACAGGGGGTACGAGCAGTACTTC.

This clonotype was recorded a few times. The V and J genes are TRBV10-3 and TRBJ1-2; 8 bases are a match to TRBD1. After removal of 2 bases from V and 4 bases from J, the junction contained 3 bases not matched to a gene. The CDR3 spans 14 residues. Germline V gene sequence: CDR1 ENHRY, CDR2 SYGVKD. CDR3 nucleotide sequence: TGTGCCATCAGTGAGGGACAGGGACGCTATGGCTACACCTTC. As protein: CAISEGQGRYGYTF.

V and J are TRBV28 and TRBJ2-3; perhaps TRBD1 as D (5 bases). Germline V gene data show CDR1 as MDHEN and CDR2 as SYDVKM. The CDR3 has 14 residues. Trimming removed 6 bases from V and 0 bases from J, with 10 bases in between. DNA of the CDR3: TGTGCCAGCAGCCTGGACACCAGCACAGATACGCAGTATTTT. Protein sequence: CASSLDTSTDTQYF.

The chain uses TRBV29-1 and TRBJ2-7; D is undetermined. CDR1 is SQVTM and CDR2 is ANQGSEA in the germline V gene. The CDR3 is 11 amino acids. The V and J ends lost 4 bases and 3 bases respectively, with 7 bases between them. The CDR3 here is CSVASYYEQYF. CDR3 nucleotide sequence: TGCAGCGTTGCCTCCTACTACGAGCAGTACTTC.

V gene TRBV18 combines with J gene TRBJ2-7; possible D gene TRBD2, 6 bases. Germline assignment: CDR1 KGHSH and CDR2 LQKENI. This CDR3 region has 14 residues. V was cut by 6 bases and J by 3 bases, with 15 bases left in between. The CDR3 sequence: CASSRRDGDYEQYF. Written as DNA, the CDR3 is TGTGCCAGCTCCCGGAGGGACGGCGACTACGAGCAGTACTTC.

The table lists this clonotype with a few counts. The chain recombines TRBV12-3 or TRBV12-4 with TRBJ1-6; D is unresolved. The CDR3 is made up of 14 amino acids. V was cut by 2 bases and J by 10 bases, with 12 bases left in between. The CDR3 nucleotides are TGTGCCAGCAGTTTACAAGCGGGAGGGTCACCCCTCCACTTT. This gives the protein CASSLQAGGSPLHF.